Sequencing of this T cell receptor beta chain was carried out in a study of blood T cells in healthy people across ages. Germline V lookup: CDR1 SGHTA, CDR2 FQGNSA. The CDR3 totals 15 residues. The ends were cut back, 5 bases at V and 2 bases at J, with 16 bases in the middle. Findings and limits, study-wide: Strong correlation was found linking TCR beta diversity to naive T cell percentage.

Per sample, no less than 5 micrograms of total RNA were extracted. For this clonotype: The antigen remains unidentified.

Together with a sample-barcoded 5' primer, a J-beta primer mix was included in a second PCR lasting about 7 to 12 cycles. Sequencing yielded, for each sample, at least 2.5 million paired-end reads carrying CDR3. In TCRdb, the 5' RACE reads were re-called with MiXCR into one record per CDR3 protein. The sample holds 1.5 million or so distinct CDR3 sequences, 35% to 45% seen once. This receptor was taken from a woman aged 18-35 years in good health. Sequencing was performed on blood. The chain employs TRBV7-2 and TRBJ2-7, with D unresolved. CDR3 residues: CASSLHSRWPYEQYF. CDR3 nucleotide sequence: TGTGCCAGCAGCCTCCACTCGCGGTGGCCCTACGAGCAGTACTTC.